A selection of T cell receptor beta chains follows, all from one sample in a study of identical twins. TCRdb reprocessed the 5' RACE reads with MiXCR, giving one entry per CDR3 protein. Of approximately 600,000 distinct CDR3 sequences in the sample, about 7.1% were seen once. These sequences were also reported in another study, on yellow fever vaccine responses in identical twins.

Sample: PBMCs. The receptor set was obtained from a woman younger than 30 in good health. The CDR3 runs from the conserved cysteine through the conserved F or W. A D gene is named only where the DNA matches it firmly. The size of a clone is reported for some rows only, either as once, few or many, or as a class for expanded clones.

V gene	clone size	D gene	J gene	CDR3 DNA	CDR3 protein
TRBV29-1	few	NA	TRBJ1-1	TGCAGCGTTGCTTCGGCAGGGTATGGGACTGAAGCTTTCTTT	CSVASAGYGTEAFF
TRBV28	many	NA	TRBJ2-5	TGTGCCAGCAGTAACCCCGACAGGGAGGGTGAGACCCAGTACTTC	CASSNPDREGETQYF
TRBV10-3	many	NA	TRBJ2-1	TGTGCCATCAGTGTGGCGGGGGCGGGTGTATACAATGAGCAGTTCTTC	CAISVAGAGVYNEQFF
TRBV27	few	TRBD1	TRBJ2-3	TGTGCCAGCAGTAAGACAGGGTGGGGCACAGATACGCAGTATTTT	CASSKTGWGTDTQYF
TRBV5-1	NA	NA	TRBJ1-1	TGCGCCGGCAGCTCGACAGGTCCGAACACTGAAGCTTTCTTT	CAGSSTGPNTEAFF
TRBV10-2	few	NA	TRBJ2-4	TGCGCCAGCACTTGGGGAACGCGCAACATTCAGTACTTC	CASTWGTRNIQYF
TRBV29-1	NA	NA	TRBJ2-7	TGCAGCGCCTGGACAAGTCACGAGCAGTACTTC	CSAWTSHEQYF
TRBV15	many	NA	TRBJ2-1	TGTGCCACCAGCGGCCGGACTCCCGGGGTCGCCTACAATGAGCAGTTCTTC	CATSGRTPGVAYNEQFF
TRBV20-1	few	NA	TRBJ2-3	TGCAGTGCTAGAGATTCCTACAGGGTTGGCACAGATACGCAGTATTTT	CSARDSYRVGTDTQYF
TRBV6-1	NA	TRBD2	TRBJ2-7	TGTGCCAGCAGAAAACTAGCGGCCCTCTACGAGCAGTACTTC	CASRKLAALYEQYF
TRBV28	NA	NA	TRBJ2-7	TGTGCCAGCACACAGGGCGACGAGCAGTACTTC	CASTQGDEQYF
TRBV5-1	NA	NA	TRBJ2-7	TGCGCCAGCAGCTTGGGACACCTCTACGAGCAGTACTTC	CASSLGHLYEQYF
TRBV5-6	many	NA	TRBJ1-1	TGTGCCAGCAGCTTGGGTTGGGACCTAGGGGTGAGTGCTGAAGCTTTCTTT	CASSLGWDLGVSAEAFF
TRBV6-2/TRBV6-3	few	TRBD1	TRBJ1-2	TGTGCCAGCAGTCACCCCCTGGGACAGAACTATGGCTACACCTTC	CASSHPLGQNYGYTF
TRBV20-1	few	NA	TRBJ2-2	TGCAGTGTCTCTTCTAGCTCCACCGGGGAGCTGTTTTTT	CSVSSSSTGELFF
TRBV20-1	few	TRBD2	TRBJ2-1	TGCAGTGCTAATGGACTAGCGGGGGTATACAATGAGCAGTTCTTC	CSANGLAGVYNEQFF
TRBV10-1	many	TRBD2	TRBJ2-1	TGCGCCAGCAGTGACCGGCGGGAGGGCTCTCGTCCAATCCTGCAGTTCTTC	CASSDRREGSRPILQFF
TRBV5-5	NA	NA	TRBJ2-5	TGTGCCAGCAGCTTGGGGTGGGGGGAGACCCAGTACTTC	CASSLGWGETQYF
TRBV12-3/TRBV12-4	NA	NA	TRBJ2-7	TGTGCCAGCAGTTTAGGTGGGGCCGCTTCCTACGAGCAGTACTTC	CASSLGGAASYEQYF
TRBV15	NA	NA	TRBJ2-1	TGTGCCACCAGCAGAGAACTCTCATCCTCCAATGAGCAGTTCTTC	CATSRELSSSNEQFF
TRBV7-8	NA	NA	TRBJ1-4	TGTGCCAGCAGCTTCCACTCGGCGGGGGAAAAACTGTTTTTT	CASSFHSAGEKLFF
TRBV29-1	few	NA	TRBJ1-1	TGCAGCGGCGCTACAGGGTCGAGCACTGAAGCTTTCTTT	CSGATGSSTEAFF
TRBV4-1	few	NA	TRBJ2-1	TGCGCCAGCAGCCAAATTATCCAGGGGTACAATGAGCAGTTCTTC	CASSQIIQGYNEQFF
TRBV4-1	NA	NA	TRBJ2-1	TGCGCCAGCAGCCAAAGATTTGGGTTGTACAATGAGCAGTTCTTC	CASSQRFGLYNEQFF
TRBV20-1	NA	TRBD2	TRBJ2-1	TGCAGTGCTAGAGATTCTCGGCTAGCGGGGCAGACTGAGCAGTTCTTC	CSARDSRLAGQTEQFF
TRBV14	few	TRBD1	TRBJ2-1	TGTGCCAGCAGCCAAGTGGGACAGAAGAGCTCCTACAATGAGCAGTTCTTC	CASSQVGQKSSYNEQFF
TRBV20-1	few	NA	TRBJ2-3	TGCAGTGCTAGAGATGGACAGATTAGCACAGATACGCAGTATTTT	CSARDGQISTDTQYF
TRBV21-1	NA	NA	TRBJ2-7	TGTGCCAGCAGCAAGGGGGAAAGCGGGAGGGCCTACGAGCAGTACTTC	CASSKGESGRAYEQYF
TRBV2	NA	NA	TRBJ2-7	TGTGCCAGCAGCCGGGGAATTATAAACTACGAGCAGTACTTC	CASSRGIINYEQYF
TRBV18	NA	NA	TRBJ2-3	TGTGCCAGCTCACCCGACAGTTACCTCCTCACAGATACGCAGTATTTT	CASSPDSYLLTDTQYF
TRBV27	many	NA	TRBJ2-2	TGTGCCAGCAGTTTGCTTTCTATGGGAAACACCGGGGAGCTGTTTTTT	CASSLLSMGNTGELFF
TRBV29-1	once	NA	TRBJ2-5	TGCAGCGTCCGGGCGAAACAAGAGACCCTGTACTTC	CSVRAKQETLYF
TRBV7-2	few	TRBD1	TRBJ2-1	TGTGCCAGCAGCCCGGTGGGACAGGGAAATCTAGGAGGCTCCTACAATGAGCAGTTCTTC	CASSPVGQGNLGGSYNEQFF
TRBV7-6	NA	NA	TRBJ2-1	TGTGCCAGCAGCTCAGACAGGACCACCGTGTTCTTC	CASSSDRTTVFF
TRBV4-2	NA	TRBD2	TRBJ2-1	TGTGCCAGCAGCCAGGGGATTCTCTACGGGGGGGCGAAGTACAATGAGCAGTTCTTC	CASSQGILYGGAKYNEQFF
TRBV24-1	NA	NA	TRBJ2-1	TGTGCCACCAGTGATTTCGGGCCTGGTGAGCAGTTCTTC	CATSDFGPGEQFF
TRBV6-1	NA	NA	TRBJ2-3	TGTGCCAGCAGCTTTTTGGGCAGGCGCACAGATACGCAGTATTTT	CASSFLGRRTDTQYF
TRBV4-1	many	NA	TRBJ1-4	TGCGCCAGCAGCCAAGTTGGACAGACAACTAATGAAAAACTGTTTTTT	CASSQVGQTTNEKLFF
TRBV12-3/TRBV12-4	many	NA	TRBJ2-2	TGTGCCAGCAGTTTGTTGGGAAACGGGGAGCTGTTTTTT	CASSLLGNGELFF
TRBV28	few	NA	TRBJ2-1	TGTGCCAGCACGAAGTTCAGCGATGAGCAGTTCTTC	CASTKFSDEQFF
TRBV29-1	NA	TRBD1	TRBJ2-5	TGCAGCGCCCTAAAGGAGACAGGGCAAGAGACCCAGTACTTC	CSALKETGQETQYF
TRBV21-1	few	NA	TRBJ2-1	TGTGCCAGCAGCAAATACGATGGAGGGGCGGGGGCTAACAATGAGCAGTTCTTC	CASSKYDGGAGANNEQFF
TRBV11-2	few	NA	TRBJ1-4	TGTGCCAGCAGCTCAAGTCCGGGACTCAGGAATGAAAAACTGTTTTTT	CASSSSPGLRNEKLFF
TRBV6-1	few	TRBD1	TRBJ1-5	TGTGCCAGCAGTGAGGGGACAGTTGGACAGCCCCAGCATTTT	CASSEGTVGQPQHF
TRBV15	NA	NA	TRBJ2-7	TGTGCCACCAGCAGGGCCGGGACGAGGAGCTACGAGCAGTACTTC	CATSRAGTRSYEQYF